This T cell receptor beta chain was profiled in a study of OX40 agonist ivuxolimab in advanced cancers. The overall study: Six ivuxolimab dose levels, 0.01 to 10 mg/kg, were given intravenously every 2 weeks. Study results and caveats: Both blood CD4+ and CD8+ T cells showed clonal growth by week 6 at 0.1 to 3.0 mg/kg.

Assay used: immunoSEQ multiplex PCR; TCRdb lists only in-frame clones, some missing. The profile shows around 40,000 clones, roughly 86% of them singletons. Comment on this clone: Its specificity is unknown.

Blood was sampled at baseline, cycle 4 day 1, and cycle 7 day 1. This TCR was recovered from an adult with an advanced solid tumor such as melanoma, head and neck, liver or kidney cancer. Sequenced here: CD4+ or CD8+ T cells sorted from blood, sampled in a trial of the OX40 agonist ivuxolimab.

The CDR3 is CSVSQAASGSRDTQYF. The CDR3 nucleotides are TGCAGCGTTTCCCAAGCGGCTAGCGGGAGTAGAGATACGCAGTATTTT. The rearrangement joins TRBV29-1 to TRBJ2-3; 10 nucleotides agree with TRBD2. Germline V gene data show CDR1 as SQVTM and CDR2 as ANQGSEA. There are 16 residues in the CDR3. Trimming cost V 5 bases and J 5 bases; bases outside gene matches: 13.